This T cell receptor (beta chain) emerged from a study of cytomegalovirus exposure and HLA in healthy donors. Study results and caveats: Accurate prediction of HLA-A and HLA-B alleles (for most subjects) was reportedly achieved from TCR beta sequences. A prior analysis recorded that most TCR beta V segments were productive about 90% or about 30% of the time.

13 Jbeta primers and 60 Vbeta primers were used for the PCR. Assay used: immunoSEQ multiplex PCR; TCRdb lists only in-frame clones, some missing. The sample data list fewer than 45,000 clones. On this clone itself: The antigen is undetermined.

Germline CDR1 reads SNHLY; CDR2 reads FYNNEI. The CDR3 loop spans 15 amino acids. Between the trimmed V and J ends, which lost 7 bases and 5 bases, there was a span of 20 bases. The genes are TRBV2 and TRBJ1-1, with D unclear. This sequence originates from a man aged 40-49 years in good health and CMV-seropositive. Sample: PBMCs. CDR3 protein: CASIRGQNGLTEAFF. The CDR3 region has the DNA TGTGCCAGCATCCGAGGCCAGAACGGGTTGACTGAAGCTTTCTTT. The complete variable domain, with remaining parts taken from reference TRBV2 and TRBJ1-1, reads EPEVTQTPSHQVTQMGQEVILRCVPISNHLYFYWYRQILGQKVEFLVSFYNNEISEKSEIFDDQFSVERPDGSNFTLKIRSTKLEDSAMYFCASIRGQNGLTEAFFGQGTRLTVV.